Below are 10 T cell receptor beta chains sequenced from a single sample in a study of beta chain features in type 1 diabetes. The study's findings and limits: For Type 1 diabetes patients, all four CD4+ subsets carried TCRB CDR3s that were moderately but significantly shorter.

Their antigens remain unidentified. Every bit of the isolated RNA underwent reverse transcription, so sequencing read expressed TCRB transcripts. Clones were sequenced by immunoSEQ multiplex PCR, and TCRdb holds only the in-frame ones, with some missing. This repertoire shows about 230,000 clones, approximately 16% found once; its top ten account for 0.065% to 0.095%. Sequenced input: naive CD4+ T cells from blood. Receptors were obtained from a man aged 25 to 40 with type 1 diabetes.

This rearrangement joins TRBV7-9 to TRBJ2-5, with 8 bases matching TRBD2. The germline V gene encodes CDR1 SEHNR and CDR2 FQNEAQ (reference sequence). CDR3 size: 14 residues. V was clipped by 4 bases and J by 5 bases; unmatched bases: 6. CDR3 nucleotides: TGTGCCAGCAGCTCCTATAGCGGGACGGAGACCCAGTACTTC. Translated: CASSSYSGTETQYF. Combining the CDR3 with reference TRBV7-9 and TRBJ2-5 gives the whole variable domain DTGVSQNPRHKITKRGQNVTFRCDPISEHNRLYWYRQTLGQGPEFLTYFQNEAQLEKSRLLSDRFSAERPKGSFSTLEIQRTEQGDSAMYLCASSSYSGTETQYFGPGTRLLVL.

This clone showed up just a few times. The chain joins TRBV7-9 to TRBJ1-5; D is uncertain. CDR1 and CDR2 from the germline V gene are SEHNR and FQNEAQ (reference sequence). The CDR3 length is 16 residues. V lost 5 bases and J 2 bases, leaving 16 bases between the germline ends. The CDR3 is CASSAITERGNQPQHF. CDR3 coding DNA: TGTGCCAGCAGCGCCATTACTGAAAGGGGCAATCAGCCCCAGCATTTT.

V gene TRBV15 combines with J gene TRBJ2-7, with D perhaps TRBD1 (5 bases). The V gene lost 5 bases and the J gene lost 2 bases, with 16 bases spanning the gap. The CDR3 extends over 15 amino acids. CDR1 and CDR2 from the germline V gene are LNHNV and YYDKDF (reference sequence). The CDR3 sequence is CATSGVQGAAYEQYF. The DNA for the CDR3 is TGTGCCACCAGCGGTGTTCAGGGTGCTGCCTACGAGCAGTACTTC.

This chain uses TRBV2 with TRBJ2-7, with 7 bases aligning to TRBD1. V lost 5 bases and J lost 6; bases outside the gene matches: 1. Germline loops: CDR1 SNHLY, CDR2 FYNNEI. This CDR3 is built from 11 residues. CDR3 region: CASSWTGEQYF. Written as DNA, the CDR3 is TGTGCCAGCAGTTGGACAGGCGAGCAGTACTTC.

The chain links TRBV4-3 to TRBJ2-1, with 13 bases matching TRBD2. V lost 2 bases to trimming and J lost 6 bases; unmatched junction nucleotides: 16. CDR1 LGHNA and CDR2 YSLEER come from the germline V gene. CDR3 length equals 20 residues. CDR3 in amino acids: CASSQIGGTSGNMVSNEQFF. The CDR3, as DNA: TGCGCCAGCAGCCAAATTGGGGGGACTAGCGGGAACATGGTGAGCAATGAGCAGTTCTTC.

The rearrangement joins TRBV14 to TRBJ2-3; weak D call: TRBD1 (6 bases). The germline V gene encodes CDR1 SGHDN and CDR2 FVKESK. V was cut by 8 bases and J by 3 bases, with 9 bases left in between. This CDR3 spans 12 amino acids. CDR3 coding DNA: TGTGCCAGCGGGGGCAGTACAGATACGCAGTATTTT. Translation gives CASGGSTDTQYF.

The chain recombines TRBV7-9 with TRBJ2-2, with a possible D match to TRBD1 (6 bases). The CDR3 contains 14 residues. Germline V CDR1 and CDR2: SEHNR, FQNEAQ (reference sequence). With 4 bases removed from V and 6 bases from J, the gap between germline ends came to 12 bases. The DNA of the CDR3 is TGTGCCAGCAGCTCCTTCAGGGGCTCCGGGGAGCTGTTTTTT. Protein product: CASSSFRGSGELFF.

The CDR3 is CASLNGQGLGANVLTF. CDR3 nucleotides: TGTGCCAGCCTCAACGGACAGGGACTTGGGGCCAACGTCCTGACTTTC. The genes are TRBV28 and TRBJ2-6, with TRBD1 matching over 8 bases. V lost 8 bases and J lost 3; bases outside the gene matches: 9. This CDR3 has 16 amino acids. The germline V gene encodes CDR1 MDHEN and CDR2 SYDVKM. The full variable domain, its missing parts supplied by reference TRBV28 and TRBJ2-6, is DVKVTQSSRYLVKRTGEKVFLECVQDMDHENMFWYRQDPGLGLRLIYFSYDVKMKEKGDIPEGYSVSREKKERFSLILESASTNQTSMYLCASLNGQGLGANVLTFGAGSRLTVL.

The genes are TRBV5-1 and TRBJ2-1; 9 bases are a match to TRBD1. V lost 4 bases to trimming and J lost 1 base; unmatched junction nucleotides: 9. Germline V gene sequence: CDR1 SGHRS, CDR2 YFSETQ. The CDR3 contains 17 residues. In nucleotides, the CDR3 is TGCGCCAGCAGCCTAGGGACAGGGACGACGTCCTACAATGAGCAGTTCTTC. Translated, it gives CASSLGTGTTSYNEQFF.

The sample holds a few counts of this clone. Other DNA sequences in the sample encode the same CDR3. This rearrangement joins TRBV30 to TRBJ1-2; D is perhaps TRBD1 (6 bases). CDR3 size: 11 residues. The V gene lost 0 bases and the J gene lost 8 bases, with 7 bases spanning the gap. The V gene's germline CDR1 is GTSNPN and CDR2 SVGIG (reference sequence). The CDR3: CAWSVGGGYTF. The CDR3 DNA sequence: TGTGCCTGGAGTGTAGGGGGAGGCTACACCTTC.